This paragraph reports one T cell receptor beta chain. The antigen is undetermined. The data stem from a study of CD8 T cells in acute hepatitis C reinfection. Study observations and caveats: All groups preferentially used TRBV04 and TRBV06, which was not due to overrepresentation in the naive pool. About a dozen public clonotypes were found regardless of outcome.

TCRdb keeps only in-frame clones here, not all; method: immunoSEQ multiplex PCR. This repertoire shows 30,000 to 40,000 clones, about 87% found once; its top ten account for 0.5%. Time point indicated: naive CD8 control sorted from an acute-time-point sample. The CDR3 has 14 amino acids. V was pared by 8 bases and J by 5 bases, with 16 bases between. Per germline, CDR1 SGHVS and CDR2 FNYEAQ. The clonotype was recovered from a man aged 30 to 39 with chronic hepatitis C. The chain is built from TRBV7-6 and TRBJ2-1; D is unclear. Sequenced material: naive CD8+ T cells from PBMCs. The CDR3 DNA is TGTGCCAGCGGAGAAACAGCCATGGACAATGAGCAGTTCTTC. Translating it yields CASGETAMDNEQFF. Full variable domain (missing parts from reference TRBV7-6 and TRBJ2-1): GAGVSQSPRYKVTKRGQDVALRCDPISGHVSLYWYRQALGQGPEFLTYFNYEAQQDKSGLPNDRFSAERPEGSISTLTIQRTEQRDSAMYRCASGETAMDNEQFFGPGTRLTVL.